This T cell receptor (beta chain) was sequenced during a study of T cell responses to AZD1222 COVID-19 vaccine (dated by TCRdb to about 2021). General notes on the study: AZD1222 recipients with second doses at about 4 weeks or about 12 weeks were pooled, because spike-specific TCR depth and breadth did not differ between schedules. Trial participants were enrolled by age into 18-55, 56-69 and 70-plus year subgroups, with approximately 160, 26 and 62 TCR-sequenced participants respectively. TCR sequencing was performed for roughly 250 trial participants, of whom about 210 were given two doses of AZD1222 and 26 were given two doses of MenACWY control vaccine. Study-wide findings and limitations: Participants were mostly white British, with more females than males. The authors suggested clonal diversity may have been underestimated. A significant rise in spike-specific TCR breadth and depth was observed after two AZD1222 doses relative to day 0 and relative to MenACWY recipients. Reportedly, almost half of the unique spike-specific TCRs recognized epitopes lying outside the regions that are mutated in the B.1.351 and B.1.1.7 variants. Conclusions about previously exposed vaccinees were limited because only six AZD1222 recipients were SARS-CoV-2 seropositive at baseline. CD4 TCRs associated with the vaccine covered the entire spike protein, and the dominant responses were in regions 160-218 and 743-854. The 56-69-year group was small, and its depth increase did not reach significance, likely because of low power. Because no day 14 peak-response samples were available, repertoires were characterized only after the peak T cell response.

The CDR3 regions of human TCRbeta chains were subjected to immunosequencing. In the original analysis: TCRs in the repertoires were compared against a reference library of SARS-CoV-2-specific TCRs that had been generated with the MIRA antigen-specificity platform. Breadth was defined as the fraction of unique TCRs that were SARS-CoV-2-associated, and depth was defined as the fraction of total T cells that were SARS-CoV-2-associated. Using the MIRA data, each spike-specific TCR was assigned both to the spike region to which the TCR was reactive and to a CD4 or CD8 class. Log10-transformed breadth and depth values were compared by one-way ANOVA with Sidak's multiple comparisons tests. The source is immuneACCESS, and TCRdb retained only in-frame sequences with V and J called. Part of the clones is not carried over; for the studies checked, unresolved V genes explain less than half of this, and the remainder is unexplained. V and J calls and clone size follow that table, whereas D and trimming were derived from the DNA. The sample yields 95,000 to 100,000 clones; roughly nine tenths were counted once. The top ten constitute 15% to 20% of the sample.

This clone was seen only a few times. Its antigen is currently not known. Base qualities were left out, and no much larger clone turns up one base away. Cut back by 2 bases and 4 bases, the V and J ends lie 8 bases apart. CDR1 and CDR2, per the germline V gene, are KGHDR and SFDVKD. From its cysteine to its phenylalanine, the CDR3 spans 14 amino acids. Only the CDR3 portion is preserved as DNA: 42 bases, with reading frame beginning at the first base. The sample's time point label, in plain terms: baseline before first vaccination. Samples from vaccinated people were obtained from the UK trials COV001 and COV002, which included a single-blind randomized controlled phase 2/3 trial of AZD1222 (ChAdOx1 nCoV-19) in healthy adults. For TCRbeta chain sequencing, PBMC samples were collected from trial participants at day 0 and at day 28 after the second dose.

Material: peripheral blood, obtained on day 0 of AZD1222 vaccination. The chain is made from TRBV24-1 and TRBJ1-5; the best D guess is TRBD1, with 6 bases matching. The receptor's source is an adult in good health. The encoded CDR3 is CATSDYTGNQPQHF. The bases are TGTGCCACCAGTGATTATACAGGGAATCAGCCCCAGCATTTT.